Each of the 15 T cell receptor beta chains below was sequenced from the same sample in a study of OX40 agonist ivuxolimab in advanced cancers. Some clones are missing from TCRdb's copy, which holds only in-frame ones; the method was immunoSEQ multiplex PCR. Altogether about 70,000 clones are present, approximately 90% being singletons, with the ten largest covering around 8%. The specimen comprised CD4+ or CD8+ T cells sorted from blood, sampled in a trial of the OX40 agonist ivuxolimab. The origin of the receptors is an adult with an advanced solid tumor such as melanoma, head and neck, liver or kidney cancer.

This clone occurred a few times. The chain couples TRBV30 to TRBJ1-1, with 10 bases lining up with TRBD1. V lost 2 bases and J lost 10; bases outside the gene matches: 10. Germline-derived CDR1 and CDR2 are GTSNPN and SVGIG (reference sequence). The CDR3 covers 14 residues. The CDR3 sequence: CAWSSGQGDKGAFF. In DNA, the CDR3 is TGTGCCTGGAGTTCTGGACAGGGGGATAAAGGAGCTTTCTTT.

The rearrangement joins TRBV10-3 to TRBJ2-7; D not resolved. The V and J ends lost 4 bases and 6 bases respectively, with 22 bases between them. This CDR3 is 16 amino acids long. CDR1 ENHRY and CDR2 SYGVKD come from the germline V gene. CDR3 DNA sequence: TGTGCCATCAGTGCTGAAACAGTTCCCTACGATGGCGAGCAGTACTTC. This codes for CAISAETVPYDGEQYF.

The rearrangement uses TRBV9 and TRBJ2-2; D gene unclear. V was pared by 3 bases and J by 1 base, with 1 base between. The germline V gene encodes CDR1 SGDLS and CDR2 YYNGEE. The CDR3 is made up of 12 amino acids. The CDR3 here is CASSENTGELFF. The CDR3 nucleotides are TGTGCCAGCAGCGAGAACACCGGGGAGCTGTTTTTT.

The chain links TRBV7-8 to TRBJ2-2; D is perhaps TRBD1 (6 bases). CDR3 size: 16 residues. The germline gives CDR1 SGHVS, CDR2 FQNEAQ. The V gene lost 2 bases and the J gene lost 4 bases, with 14 bases spanning the gap. The CDR3 nucleotides are TGTGCCAGCAGCTTATTAGCCGGGACACTCACCGGGGAGCTGTTTTTT. Its translation is CASSLLAGTLTGELFF.

DNA for the CDR3: TGTGCCAGCAGCCCACAGGGGATCTACGGCTACACCTTC. It is translated as CASSPQGIYGYTF. The chain recombines TRBV7-9 with TRBJ1-2; 7 bases map to TRBD1. CDR1 and CDR2 (germline): SEHNR, FQNEAQ (reference sequence). V shed 5 bases, J shed 8 bases, and the junction held 8 bases outside the gene matches. The CDR3 spans 13 residues.

The chain has TRBV19 and TRBJ2-7; D tentatively reads TRBD1 or TRBD2 (5 bases each). Trimming pared 5 bases from V and 5 bases from J, leaving 13 bases between. From germline, CDR1 is LNHDA and CDR2 SQIVND (reference sequence). The CDR3 extends over 13 amino acids. The CDR3 DNA sequence: TGTGCCAGTAGTCCCACGGGACCTAACGAGCAGTACTTC. This encodes CASSPTGPNEQYF.

The chain is built from TRBV6-6 and TRBJ2-7; D is unclear. Germline values: CDR1 MNHNY, CDR2 SVGAGI (reference sequence). The CDR3 extends over 13 amino acids. V dropped 3 bases and J dropped 3 bases, with 9 bases sitting between them. The CDR3 loop reads CASSYSDGYEQYF. In nucleotides, the CDR3 is TGTGCCAGCAGTTATTCGGACGGCTACGAGCAGTACTTC.

The CDR3 DNA reads as TGTGCCAGCAGTTCTGTCACTGGGAACACCGGGGAGCTGTTTTTT. It codes for CASSSVTGNTGELFF. The chain has TRBV27 and TRBJ2-2; unclear D gene. Trimming took off 4 bases at V and 1 base at J, with 10 bases between the two ends. There are 15 residues in the CDR3. Germline V gene lookup returns CDR1 MNHEY and CDR2 SMNVEV (reference sequence).

The chain uses TRBV4-3 and TRBJ2-3; 11 positions match TRBD2. Germline CDR1 is LGHNA and CDR2 is YSLEER. Losses at the gene ends were 4 bases for V and 3 bases for J; bases not matched to a gene: 12. The CDR3 has 18 amino acids. CDR3 loop: CASSPGALAGALTDTQYF. As DNA, the CDR3 is TGCGCCAGCAGCCCCGGCGCACTAGCGGGGGCCTTAACAGATACGCAGTATTTT.

This rearrangement joins TRBV13 to TRBJ2-2; no clear D gene. The germline gives CDR1 PRHDT, CDR2 FYEKMQ (reference sequence). The length of the CDR3 is 13 residues. Trimming cost V 6 bases and J 5 bases, with 10 bases left between them. The CDR3 coding sequence is TGTGCCAGCAGGGTTCCCCCAACCGGGGAGCTGTTTTTT. This codes for CASRVPPTGELFF.

This chain joins TRBV7-9 and TRBJ2-7; 10 bases agree with TRBD2. The CDR3 contains 17 residues. Germline V gene data show CDR1 as SEHNR and CDR2 as FQNEAQ (reference sequence). V shed 5 bases, J shed 4 bases, and the junction held 14 bases outside the gene matches. The CDR3 spells CASSPRGSGGATYEQYF. For the CDR3, the DNA is TGTGCCAGCAGCCCCAGGGGAAGCGGGGGGGCGACTTACGAGCAGTACTTC.

The chain recombines TRBV9 with TRBJ1-2, with D possibly matching TRBD1 (5 bases). The CDR3 is made up of 14 amino acids. Looked up from germline, CDR1 is SGDLS and CDR2 is YYNGEE. V was clipped by 2 bases and J by 7 bases, with 15 bases between them. In DNA form, the CDR3 reads TGTGCCAGCAGCGTCTCGGGGGGGACCGGTGGCTACACCTTC. It translates to CASSVSGGTGGYTF.

V gene TRBV13 combines with J gene TRBJ2-1, with D hard to call. This CDR3 is built from 12 residues. Trimming shortened V by 2 bases and J by 10 bases, and 9 bases separated the two germline ends. CDR1 PRHDT and CDR2 FYEKMQ come from the germline V gene (reference sequence). CDR3 sequence (DNA): TGTGCCAGCAGCTTATCAGAGACCGAGCAGTTCTTC. Its translation is CASSLSETEQFF.

The genes are TRBV21-1 and TRBJ1-2. TRBV21-1 is termed a pseudogene. CDR3 size: 17 residues. The CDR3: CASSKGVVIPYNYGYTF. DNA of the CDR3: TGTGCCAGCAGCAAGGGGGTGGTTATACCATATAACTATGGCTACACCTTC.

A single count supports this clone. The V gene is TRBV6-5, the J gene TRBJ1-1; D unresolved. Germline loops: CDR1 MNHEY, CDR2 SVGAGI. Trimming took off 7 bases at V and 5 bases at J, with 14 bases between the two ends. The CDR3 extends over 13 amino acids. CDR3 nucleotide sequence: TGTGCCAGCAACCTGACGCCTACGACTGAAGCTTTCTTT. Translating it yields CASNLTPTTEAFF.